A single sample is the source of the 24 T cell receptor beta chains below, sequenced in a study of blood T cell repertoires in COVID-19. Clones were read by immunoSEQ multiplex PCR, and TCRdb kept only the in-frame ones, dropping some. The table records about 160,000 clones, 70% to 80% of them present only once. The material sequenced was peripheral blood. All receptors derive from an older woman with COVID-19, enrolled during active disease.

The gene calls are TRBV7-3 and TRBJ2-3; TRBD1 aligns across 11 bases. The CDR3 runs to 15 residues. The germline V gene has CDR1 SGHTA and CDR2 FQGTGA. Trimming cost V 5 bases and J 1 base; bases outside gene matches: 2. CDR3 in DNA: TGTGCCAGCAGCCCGGGACAGGGGGGCACAGATACGCAGTATTTT. It codes for CASSPGQGGTDTQYF.

CDR3 sequence reads: CASSEGQGFTEAFF. In DNA form, the CDR3 reads TGTGCCAGTAGTGAGGGACAGGGCTTCACTGAAGCTTTCTTT. The rearrangement links TRBV19 to TRBJ1-1; 9 bases line up with TRBD1. J was trimmed by 4 bases and V by 5 bases; bases with no gene match: 5. From germline, CDR1 is LNHDA and CDR2 SQIVND (reference sequence). This CDR3 spans 14 amino acids.

The V and J genes are TRBV6-7 and TRBJ2-7; 9 positions match TRBD1. TRBV6-7 is filed as an ORF, its function uncertain. The CDR3 sequence is 14 residues long. V lost 5 bases to trimming and J lost 6 bases; unmatched junction nucleotides: 8. The CDR3 DNA reads TGTGCCAGCAGTGAGCCGGGACAGGGAGGCGAGCAGTACGTC. Translation: CASSEPGQGGEQYV.

This clone was found a few times. This chain joins TRBV7-8 and TRBJ2-1; 12 nucleotides align to TRBD2. The CDR3 has 16 residues. Germline V gene data show CDR1 as SGHVS and CDR2 as FQNEAQ. V was pared by 5 bases and J by 6 bases, with 8 bases of the junction left unmatched. Written as DNA, the CDR3 is TGTGCCAGCAGCCATGGGGCTAGCGGGAGGGTCAATGAGCAGTTCTTC. Encoded protein: CASSHGASGRVNEQFF.

This chain uses TRBV24-1 with TRBJ2-3; 11 nucleotides match TRBD2. Germline V gene lookup returns CDR1 KGHDR and CDR2 SFDVKD. CDR3 length: 17 residues. Trimming removed 5 bases from V and 6 bases from J; junction bases left unmatched: 12. CDR3 in amino acids: CATSGRHSGRAGDTQYF. CDR3 in DNA: TGTGCCACCAGTGGCCGGCATAGCGGGAGGGCCGGGGATACGCAGTATTTT.

This chain connects TRBV18 to TRBJ1-2; 9 bases line up with TRBD1. With 4 bases clipped from V and 4 bases from J, the junction kept 7 bases outside the gene matches. Germline V gene lookup returns CDR1 KGHSH and CDR2 LQKENI. The length of the CDR3 is 15 residues. This chain's CDR3 is CASSQLPGQGYGYTF. CDR3 nucleotide sequence: TGTGCCAGCTCACAACTCCCGGGACAGGGCTATGGCTACACCTTC.

This clone was observed a single time. The rearrangement links TRBV2 to TRBJ2-2, with 7 bases matching TRBD1. The germline V gene encodes CDR1 SNHLY and CDR2 FYNNEI. V lost 6 bases and J lost 2; bases outside the gene matches: 12. The CDR3 loop spans 17 amino acids. The CDR3 region is CASSVDRVFGNTGELFF. In nucleotides, the CDR3 is TGTGCCAGCAGCGTTGACAGGGTATTCGGTAACACCGGGGAGCTGTTTTTT. Based on the CDR3 plus reference TRBV2 and TRBJ2-2, the full variable domain is EPEVTQTPSHQVTQMGQEVILRCVPISNHLYFYWYRQILGQKVEFLVSFYNNEISEKSEIFDDQFSVERPDGSNFTLKIRSTKLEDSAMYFCASSVDRVFGNTGELFFGEGSRLTVL.

This clone showed up just a few times. V usage is TRBV27 and J usage is TRBJ1-6, with 8 bases identical to TRBD1. Germline V gene data show CDR1 as MNHEY and CDR2 as SMNVEV (reference sequence). The CDR3 length is 17 residues. Unmatched junction bases numbered 15, after V lost 6 bases and J lost 8 bases. CDR3 coding DNA: TGTGCCAGCAGCCCAACACGCCAGGACAGGGCCGATTCACCCCTCCACTTT. It specifies CASSPTRQDRADSPLHF.

The chain employs TRBV3-1 (or the pseudogene TRBV3-2) and TRBJ1-2, with D uncertain. Germline values: CDR1 LGHDT, CDR2 YNNKEL (reference sequence). V lost 0 bases and J 4 bases, leaving 6 bases between the germline ends. The length of the CDR3 is 13 residues. Here the CDR3 reads CASSQDGGYGYTF. Here the CDR3 DNA reads TGTGCCAGCAGCCAAGATGGAGGCTATGGCTACACCTTC.

This sequence joins TRBV7-9 and TRBJ2-2; a weak D match, TRBD1 (6 bases). The CDR3 is made up of 14 amino acids. The germline CDR1 and CDR2 sequences are SEHNR and FQNEAQ (reference sequence). With 5 bases removed from V and 6 bases from J, the gap between germline ends came to 13 bases. CDR3 nucleotides: TGTGCCAGCAGCGCAACAGGGATACCCGGGGAGCTGTTTTTT. Encoded protein: CASSATGIPGELFF.

The V call is TRBV14, the J call TRBJ1-6; D call uncertain. The CDR3 sequence is 13 residues long. V lost 1 base, J lost 8 bases, and 6 bases lay in between. Germline V gene sequence: CDR1 SGHDN, CDR2 FVKESK. CDR3 region: CASSQAKHSPLHF. The CDR3, as DNA: TGTGCCAGCAGCCAAGCAAAGCATTCACCCCTCCACTTT.

This clone has only a few counts. This chain joins TRBV6-5 and TRBJ1-2; 9 bases agree with TRBD1. The trim removed 6 bases at V and 8 bases at J, leaving 10 bases unmatched. The CDR3 is 14 amino acids. Per the germline V gene, CDR1 is MNHEY and CDR2 is SVGAGI. The CDR3 nucleotides are TGTGCCAGCAGCCGACAGGGGGGAGGAGAGGGCTACACCTTC. Amino acid sequence: CASSRQGGGEGYTF.

This rearrangement joins TRBV24-1 to TRBJ2-2; maybe TRBD1 (5 bases). With 7 bases removed from V and 1 base from J, the gap between germline ends came to 9 bases. Looked up from germline, CDR1 is KGHDR and CDR2 is SFDVKD. There are 14 residues in the CDR3. CDR3 protein: CATRAGQNTGELFF. The CDR3 coding sequence is TGTGCCACCAGGGCTGGACAGAACACCGGGGAGCTGTTTTTT.

V gene TRBV5-8 combines with J gene TRBJ1-1; 9 nucleotides match TRBD1. CDR3 length: 14 amino acids. J gave up 5 bases and V 2 bases, and 4 bases lay outside the gene matches. CDR1 and CDR2 (germline): SGHTS, YDEGEE. The chain's CDR3 is CASSFGQGWTEAFF. CDR3 in DNA: TGTGCCAGCAGCTTCGGACAGGGGTGGACTGAAGCTTTCTTT.

This chain connects TRBV7-8 to TRBJ2-2; 8 positions agree with TRBD1. CDR1 SGHVS and CDR2 FQNEAQ come from the germline V gene. Trimming at V came to 5 bases and at J to 4 bases, leaving 3 bases not matched to a gene. The CDR3 is made up of 14 amino acids. CDR3: CASSPTGATGELFF. The CDR3 DNA reads TGTGCCAGCAGCCCGACAGGGGCCACCGGGGAGCTGTTTTTT.

CDR3 region: CASSYSNARGEAFF. The CDR3 DNA reads TGTGCCAGCAGTTACTCCAACGCTCGGGGGGAAGCTTTCTTT. The chain employs TRBV6-5 and TRBJ1-1, with D possibly TRBD1 on 5 matching bases. V lost 0 bases and J 8 bases, leaving 13 bases between the germline ends. The CDR3 is made up of 14 amino acids. Germline-derived CDR1 and CDR2 are MNHEY and SVGAGI.

The V call is TRBV18, the J call TRBJ1-1, with 8 bases lining up with TRBD1. The germline CDR1 and CDR2 sequences are KGHSH and LQKENI. The V and J ends lost 6 bases and 0 bases, in that order; junction bases with no gene match: 9. The CDR3 runs 16 residues. In nucleotides, the CDR3 is TGTGCCAGCTCGGCCGGAGACAGGGGAATGAACACTGAAGCTTTCTTT. Protein product: CASSAGDRGMNTEAFF.

J is TRBJ2-1 and V is TRBV30, with 7 positions matching TRBD2. Germline trimming cut 1 base from V and 6 bases from J; bases unmatched to any gene: 0. The germline V gene has CDR1 GTSNPN and CDR2 SVGIG (reference sequence). The CDR3 totals 12 residues. CDR3 DNA sequence: TGTGCCTGGAGTGGGGGGGGCAATGAGCAGTTCTTC. This encodes CAWSGGGNEQFF.

Notes on this clone: Within the sample, other DNA sequences also encode this same CDR3. The J gene is TRBJ2-3, the V gene TRBV5-6; no clear D. The CDR3 is 12 amino acids. Germline V lookup: CDR1 SGHDT, CDR2 YYEEEE. Trimming took 1 base from V and 3 from J, leaving 3 bases between them. CDR3 loop: CASSLYTDTQYF. The CDR3 DNA reads TGTGCCAGCAGCTTGTATACAGATACGCAGTATTTT. The entire variable domain, with the rest obtained from reference TRBV5-6 and TRBJ2-3, is as follows: DAGVTQSPTHLIKTRGQQVTLRCSPKSGHDTVSWYQQALGQGPQFIFQYYEEEERQRGNFPDRFSGHQFPNYSSELNVNALLLGDSALYLCASSLYTDTQYFGPGTRLTVL.

The gene calls are TRBV29-1 and TRBJ2-5, with TRBD1 matching over 10 bases. This CDR3 has 13 amino acids. Losses at the gene ends were 3 bases for V and 5 bases for J; bases not matched to a gene: 3. CDR1 is SQVTM and CDR2 is ANQGSEA in the germline V gene. In DNA, the CDR3 is TGCAGCGTTGAGGGACAGGGGCCGGAGACCCAGTACTTC. Protein sequence: CSVEGQGPETQYF. Looking up the rest from reference TRBV29-1 and TRBJ2-5 gives the full variable domain: SAVISQKPSRDICQRGTSLTIQCQVDSQVTMMFWYRQQPGQSLTLIATANQGSEATYESGFVIDKFPISRPNLTFSTLTVSNMSPEDSSIYLCSVEGQGPETQYFGPGTRLLVL.

The chain carries TRBV28 and TRBJ1-6; 10 bases fit TRBD1. Trimming cost V 10 bases and J 7 bases; bases outside gene matches: 7. CDR1 MDHEN and CDR2 SYDVKM come from the germline V gene. The CDR3 totals 14 residues. In nucleotides, the CDR3 is TGTGCCACCTTTTGGACAGGGGGAAATTCACCCCTCCACTTT. It yields the protein CATFWTGGNSPLHF.

The rearrangement links TRBV27 to TRBJ2-3; 11 bases line up with TRBD2. CDR3 size: 17 residues. After removal of 4 bases from V and 0 bases from J, the junction contained 6 bases not matched to a gene. CDR1 and CDR2 from the germline V gene are MNHEY and SMNVEV (reference sequence). As DNA, the CDR3 is TGTGCCAGCAGTTCCCGACTAGCGGGGTCTAGCACAGATACGCAGTATTTT. Translation: CASSSRLAGSSTDTQYF.

The rearrangement joins TRBV6-5 to TRBJ1-5; D remains ambiguous. Trimming pared 11 bases from V and 3 bases from J, leaving 14 bases between. The CDR3 has 13 residues. The V gene's germline CDR1 is MNHEY and CDR2 SVGAGI. CDR3 protein: CAPRRRPNQPQHF. The CDR3 nucleotides are TGTGCCCCCCGGAGAAGACCCAATCAGCCCCAGCATTTT.

The rearrangement links TRBV7-9 to TRBJ2-7; no reliable D call. Germline CDR1 is SEHNR and CDR2 is FQNEAQ (reference sequence). There are 16 residues in the CDR3. Trimming shortened V by 5 bases and J by 2 bases, and 19 bases separated the two germline ends. The CDR3 here is CASSRWLTAGPYEQYV. In nucleotides, the CDR3 is TGTGCCAGCAGCCGATGGCTTACTGCAGGTCCCTACGAGCAGTACGTC.